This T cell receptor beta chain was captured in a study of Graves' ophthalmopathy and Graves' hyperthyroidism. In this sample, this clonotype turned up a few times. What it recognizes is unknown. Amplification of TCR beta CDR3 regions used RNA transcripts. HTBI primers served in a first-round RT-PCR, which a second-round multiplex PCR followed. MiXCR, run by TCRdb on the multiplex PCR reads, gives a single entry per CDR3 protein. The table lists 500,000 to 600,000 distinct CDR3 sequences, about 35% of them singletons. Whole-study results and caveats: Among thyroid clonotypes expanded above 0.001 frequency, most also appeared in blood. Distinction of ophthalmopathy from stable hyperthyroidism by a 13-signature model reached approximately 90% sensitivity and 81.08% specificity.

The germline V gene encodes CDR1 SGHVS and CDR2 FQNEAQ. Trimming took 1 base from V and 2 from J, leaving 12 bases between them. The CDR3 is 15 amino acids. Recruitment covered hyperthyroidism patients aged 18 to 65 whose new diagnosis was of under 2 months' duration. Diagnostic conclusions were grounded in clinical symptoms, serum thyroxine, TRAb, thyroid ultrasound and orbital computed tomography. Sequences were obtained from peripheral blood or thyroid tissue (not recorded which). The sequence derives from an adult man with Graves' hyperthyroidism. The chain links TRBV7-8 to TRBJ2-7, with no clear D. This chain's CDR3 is CASSLDLGIAYEQYF. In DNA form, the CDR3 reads TGTGCCAGCAGCTTAGACCTGGGTATCGCCTACGAGCAGTACTTC.